These 21 T cell receptor beta chains were sequenced from one sample in a study of T cell clonotyping in hematopoietic cell transplantation. Time point in this sample: recipient sample about 28 days before transplant, after cytoreduction. Assay used: immunoSEQ multiplex PCR; TCRdb lists only in-frame clones, some missing. Of roughly 34,000 clones in the sample, roughly 94% were seen once. The material sequenced was peripheral blood mononuclear cells, taken before stem cell transplant. The receptor source for this set is a man between 35 and 55 years old with chronic myeloid leukemia. Some clones in this sample may be carry-over from other donors' samples.

The rearrangement links TRBV5-4 to TRBJ1-6; D is unclear. There are 14 residues in the CDR3. V was pared by 1 base and J by 10 bases, with 12 bases between. The germline CDR1 and CDR2 sequences are SGHNT and YYREEE (reference sequence). The CDR3 DNA sequence: TGTGCCAGCAGCTTGCCCCGCGCGCGCTCACCCCTCCACTTT. The encoded protein is CASSLPRARSPLHF. Complete variable domain (other parts from reference TRBV5-4 and TRBJ1-6): ETGVTQSPTHLIKTRGQQVTLRCSSQSGHNTVSWYQQALGQGPQFIFQYYREEENGRGNFPPRFSGLQFPNYSSELNVNALELDDSALYLCASSLPRARSPLHFGNGTRLTVT.

The chain recombines TRBV30 with TRBJ1-6, with D possibly being TRBD1 (5 bases). From germline, CDR1 is GTSNPN and CDR2 SVGIG (reference sequence). The CDR3 is made up of 14 amino acids. V was clipped by 5 bases and J by 0 bases, with 8 bases between them. The CDR3 nucleotides read TGTGCCTGGCTGACAGTCTCCTATAATTCACCCCTCCACTTT. Its protein product is CAWLTVSYNSPLHF.

V gene TRBV4-1 combines with J gene TRBJ1-2; D is unresolved. Germline V CDR1 and CDR2: MGHRA, YSYEKL. The CDR3 totals 16 residues. With 0 bases removed from V and 8 bases from J, the gap between germline ends came to 19 bases. The CDR3 sequence: CASSQDGGRPWEGYTF. The CDR3 nucleotides are TGCGCCAGCAGCCAAGATGGAGGACGGCCTTGGGAGGGCTACACCTTC.

In its sample, this clone was seen once. V usage is TRBV28 and J usage is TRBJ2-3; 14 bases agree with TRBD2. The germline V gene encodes CDR1 MDHEN and CDR2 SYDVKM. Trimming took 6 bases from V and 4 from J; bases not matched to a gene: 6. This CDR3 has 16 amino acids. The CDR3 DNA follows: TGTGCCAGCAGGCCCAGACTAGCGGGGGGGCCAGATACGCAGTATTTT. Amino acid sequence: CASRPRLAGGPDTQYF.

The chain carries TRBV28 and TRBJ1-2, with no clear D. CDR1 MDHEN and CDR2 SYDVKM come from the germline V gene. V was shortened by 3 bases and J by 8 bases, with 10 bases between the two germline ends. The CDR3 has 12 amino acids. The CDR3 region has the DNA TGTGCCAGCAGTTTGTTGGCTCGGGGCTACACCTTC. Its protein is CASSLLARGYTF.

This chain connects TRBV27 to TRBJ1-2; D not certain. The germline V gene encodes CDR1 MNHEY and CDR2 SMNVEV (reference sequence). Trimming left V 4 bases short and J 8 bases short, with 14 bases between. The CDR3 sequence is 13 residues long. CDR3 DNA: TGTGCCAGCAGTTCAGTTCCTCGTAGGGGCTACACCTTC. This encodes CASSSVPRRGYTF.

This clone was recorded only once. J is TRBJ2-4 and V is TRBV27; possibly TRBD2 for D (6 bases). Trimming pared 8 bases from V and 0 bases from J, leaving 17 bases between. The CDR3 consists of 16 residues. The germline V gene encodes CDR1 MNHEY and CDR2 SMNVEV (reference sequence). The DNA of the CDR3 is TGTGCCAGCGGAGGGTCTGACTTACTAGCCAAAAACATTCAGTACTTC. This translates into CASGGSDLLAKNIQYF.

The chain uses TRBV28 and TRBJ1-1; maybe TRBD1 (5 bases). Trimming left V 3 bases short and J 4 bases short, with 21 bases between. Germline lookup yields CDR1 MDHEN and CDR2 SYDVKM. The length of the CDR3 is 17 residues. CDR3 protein: CASSFEGLRVVSTEAFF. CDR3 DNA: TGTGCCAGCAGTTTCGAGGGGCTACGAGTTGTGAGCACTGAAGCTTTCTTT.

V is TRBV6-6 and J is TRBJ1-5; 10 bases fit TRBD1. The V segment lost 4 bases and the J segment 6 bases; nucleotides outside the gene matches: 9. Per the germline V gene, CDR1 is MNHNY and CDR2 is SVGAGI (reference sequence). This CDR3 is built from 16 residues. The CDR3 DNA follows: TGTGCCAGCAGTTCTTCCGGGACAGGGGTGGTTCAGCCCCAGCATTTT. It specifies CASSSSGTGVVQPQHF.

The rearrangement joins TRBV6-5 to TRBJ1-4; D is perhaps TRBD1 (6 bases). The germline V and J ends were trimmed by 6 bases and 2 bases, with 10 bases remaining between them. There are 14 residues in the CDR3. The germline gives CDR1 MNHEY, CDR2 SVGAGI. The CDR3 here is CASSHQGTNEKLFF. The CDR3 DNA reads as TGTGCCAGCAGCCACCAGGGGACTAATGAAAAACTGTTTTTT.

As regards this clone: At one of its ends the junction is not consistent with the germline gene, which may arise from a read error. This chain connects TRBV29-1 to TRBJ2-1, with D perhaps matching TRBD1 (6 bases). CDR3 length: 13 amino acids. CDR1 SQVTM and CDR2 ANQGSEA come from the germline V gene. The CDR3 DNA is TGCGGCGTCCTAGGGGACACTAGGCGTGAGCAGTTCTTC. Translated: CGVLGDTRREQFF.

V is TRBV7-9 and J is TRBJ1-1; no clear D gene. Looked up from germline, CDR1 is SEHNR and CDR2 is FQNEAQ (reference sequence). The V end was cut by 4 bases, the J end by 1 base, with 10 bases between. CDR3 length: 14 residues. This chain's CDR3 is CASSYRTENTEAFF. The DNA for the CDR3 is TGTGCCAGCAGCTACCGGACGGAGAACACTGAAGCTTTCTTT.

The chain is built from TRBV7-9 and TRBJ1-2, with TRBD1 matching 7 bases. The V segment lost 8 bases and the J segment 1 base; nucleotides outside the gene matches: 10. This CDR3 is built from 15 residues. Germline CDR1 reads SEHNR; CDR2 reads FQNEAQ (reference sequence). The CDR3 is CASGDSSFLNYGYTF. DNA of the CDR3: TGTGCCAGCGGGGACAGCTCCTTCCTTAACTATGGCTACACCTTC.

The V and J genes are TRBV11-3 and TRBJ1-1; tentative D call: TRBD1 (5 bases). The germline CDR1 and CDR2 sequences are SGHNT and YENEEA. The CDR3 consists of 13 residues. Trimming removed 5 bases at V and 10 bases at J, with 17 bases between. CDR3 in DNA: TGTGCCAGCAGCAAGTCCGGGGCCGAAGGAGCTTTCTTT. Translated: CASSKSGAEGAFF.

Concerning this clone itself: The same CDR3 also results from other DNA sequences found in this sample. J is TRBJ1-2 and V is TRBV11-3; tentative D call: TRBD1 (5 bases). V shed 1 base and J shed 6 bases, with 15 bases lying between them. Germline CDR1 SGHNT, CDR2 YENEEA. This CDR3 spans 15 amino acids. CDR3 in DNA: TGTGCCAGCAGCTTAGGACAGCCACACTACGATGGCTACACCTTC. This translates into CASSLGQPHYDGYTF. Supplemented by reference TRBV11-3 and TRBJ1-2, the full variable domain reads EAGVVQSPRYKIIEKKQPVAFWCNPISGHNTLYWYLQNLGQGPELLIRYENEEAVDDSQLPKDRFSAERLKGVDSTLKIQPAELGDSAVYLCASSLGQPHYDGYTFGSGTRLTVV.

This chain connects TRBV11-2 to TRBJ2-6; D remains unclear. Germline-derived CDR1 and CDR2 are SGHAT and FQNNGV. V lost 3 bases to trimming and J lost 3 bases, with 3 bases between them. The CDR3 is 13 amino acids. The CDR3 spells CASSFYGANVLTF. DNA of the CDR3: TGTGCCAGCAGCTTCTATGGGGCCAACGTCCTGACTTTC.

The CDR3 spells CASSIVRQNTEAFF. CDR3 DNA sequence: TGTGCCAGTAGTATTGTTCGCCAGAACACTGAAGCTTTCTTT. The chain joins TRBV19 to TRBJ1-1; no clear D. V shed 3 bases and J shed 1 base, with 9 bases lying between them. Germline V CDR1 and CDR2: LNHDA, SQIVND (reference sequence). This CDR3 has 14 residues.

This clone occurred once. The DNA for the CDR3 is TGTGCCAGCAGTGTATCCCAGGGAGACTATGGCTACACCTTC. It specifies CASSVSQGDYGYTF. This chain uses TRBV2 with TRBJ1-2; possible D gene TRBD1, 5 bases. Germline CDR1 is SNHLY and CDR2 is FYNNEI. Trimming removed 4 bases at V and 3 bases at J, with 12 bases between. CDR3 length: 14 amino acids. Full variable domain (outside the CDR3, taken from reference TRBV2 and TRBJ1-2): EPEVTQTPSHQVTQMGQEVILRCVPISNHLYFYWYRQILGQKVEFLVSFYNNEISEKSEIFDDQFSVERPDGSNFTLKIRSTKLEDSAMYFCASSVSQGDYGYTFGSGTRLTVV.

V and J are TRBV27 and TRBJ1-6; no reliable D call. Germline lookup yields CDR1 MNHEY and CDR2 SMNVEV (reference sequence). Trimming pared 2 bases from V and 0 bases from J, leaving 8 bases between. The CDR3 loop spans 16 amino acids. CDR3 sequence reads: CASSLRLSSYNSPLHF. The CDR3 bases are TGTGCCAGCAGTTTACGGCTTAGCTCCTATAATTCACCCCTCCACTTT.

The V and J genes are TRBV11-2 and TRBJ2-2; D not resolved. The CDR3 sequence is 11 residues long. Trimming pared 4 bases from V and 6 bases from J, leaving 3 bases between. The germline V gene has CDR1 SGHAT and CDR2 FQNNGV. CDR3 in DNA: TGTGCCAGCAGCTGGGCCGGGGAGCTGTTTTTT. Translated: CASSWAGELFF. The full variable domain, rest sourced from reference TRBV11-2 and TRBJ2-2, is EAGVAQSPRYKIIEKRQSVAFWCNPISGHATLYWYQQILGQGPKLLIQFQNNGVVDDSQLPKDRFSAERLKGVDSTLKIQPAKLEDSAVYLCASSWAGELFFGEGSRLTVL.

The chain combines TRBV28 with TRBJ1-3, with 7 bases aligning to TRBD1. The CDR3 contains 16 residues. The V and J ends lost 5 bases and 1 base, in that order; junction bases with no gene match: 8. CDR1 is MDHEN, CDR2 SYDVKM, per germline. The CDR3 region is CASSGQVFVSGNTIYF. CDR3 nucleotides: TGTGCCAGCAGTGGACAGGTTTTCGTATCTGGAAACACCATATATTTT. Supplemented by reference TRBV28 and TRBJ1-3, the full variable domain reads DVKVTQSSRYLVKRTGEKVFLECVQDMDHENMFWYRQDPGLGLRLIYFSYDVKMKEKGDIPEGYSVSREKKERFSLILESASTNQTSMYLCASSGQVFVSGNTIYFGEGSWLTVV.